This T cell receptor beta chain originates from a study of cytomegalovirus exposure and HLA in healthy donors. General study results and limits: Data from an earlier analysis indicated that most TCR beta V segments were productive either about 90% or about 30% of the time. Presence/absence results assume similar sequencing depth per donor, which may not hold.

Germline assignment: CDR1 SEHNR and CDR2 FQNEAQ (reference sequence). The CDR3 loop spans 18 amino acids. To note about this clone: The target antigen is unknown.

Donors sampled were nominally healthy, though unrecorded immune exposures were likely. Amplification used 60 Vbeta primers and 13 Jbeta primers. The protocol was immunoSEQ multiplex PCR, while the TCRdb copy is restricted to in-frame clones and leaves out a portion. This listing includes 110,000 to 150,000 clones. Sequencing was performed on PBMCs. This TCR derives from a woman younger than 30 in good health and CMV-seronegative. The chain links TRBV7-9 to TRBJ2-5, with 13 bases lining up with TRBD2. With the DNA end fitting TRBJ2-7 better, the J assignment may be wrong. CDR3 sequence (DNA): TGTGCCAGCAGCGCCCCCCACGGACTAGCGGGAGTCCTCTACGAGCAGTACTTC. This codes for CASSAPHGLAGVLYEQYF.